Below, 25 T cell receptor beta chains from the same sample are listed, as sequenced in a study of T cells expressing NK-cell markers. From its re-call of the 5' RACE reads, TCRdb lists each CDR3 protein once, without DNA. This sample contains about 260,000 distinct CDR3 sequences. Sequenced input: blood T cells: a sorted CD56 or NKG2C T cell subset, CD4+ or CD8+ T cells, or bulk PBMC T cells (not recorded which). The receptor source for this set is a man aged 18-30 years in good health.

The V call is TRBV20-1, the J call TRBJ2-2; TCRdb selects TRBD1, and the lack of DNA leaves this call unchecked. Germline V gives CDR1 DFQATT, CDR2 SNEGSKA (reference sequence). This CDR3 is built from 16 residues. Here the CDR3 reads CSATSGGYRTTGELFF.

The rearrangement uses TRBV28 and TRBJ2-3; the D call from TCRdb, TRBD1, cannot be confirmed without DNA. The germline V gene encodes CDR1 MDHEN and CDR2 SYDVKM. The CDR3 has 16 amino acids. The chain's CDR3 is CASSSTGGTSTDTQYF.

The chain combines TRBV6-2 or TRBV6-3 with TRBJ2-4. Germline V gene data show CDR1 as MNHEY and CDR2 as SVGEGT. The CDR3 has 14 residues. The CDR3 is CASSFTSVKNIQYF.

The CDR3 sequence is CSARVQGMNNSPLHF. The chain links TRBV20-1 to TRBJ1-6; TCRdb designates TRBD1, a call that cannot be tested without DNA. This CDR3 has 15 residues. Germline CDR1 DFQATT, CDR2 SNEGSKA (reference sequence).

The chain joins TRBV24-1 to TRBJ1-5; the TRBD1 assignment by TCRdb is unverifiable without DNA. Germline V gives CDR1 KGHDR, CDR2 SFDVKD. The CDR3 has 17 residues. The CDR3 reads CATSDQRTVPSNQPQHF.

CDR3 protein: CSARDSGLSSYEQYF. V usage is TRBV20-1 and J usage is TRBJ2-7; TCRdb selects TRBD1, and the lack of DNA leaves this call unchecked. CDR3 length: 15 residues. Germline values: CDR1 DFQATT, CDR2 SNEGSKA (reference sequence).

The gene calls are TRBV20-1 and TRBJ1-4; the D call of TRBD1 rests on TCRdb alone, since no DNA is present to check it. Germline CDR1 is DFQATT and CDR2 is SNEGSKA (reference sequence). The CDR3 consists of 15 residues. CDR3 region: CSAPRWTGRNEKLFF.

The CDR3 reads CASSAGTSGSRETQYF. The chain couples TRBV9 to TRBJ2-5; the D gene TCRdb calls, TRBD2, cannot be checked with no DNA. Looked up from germline, CDR1 is SGDLS and CDR2 is YYNGEE. This CDR3 has 16 amino acids.

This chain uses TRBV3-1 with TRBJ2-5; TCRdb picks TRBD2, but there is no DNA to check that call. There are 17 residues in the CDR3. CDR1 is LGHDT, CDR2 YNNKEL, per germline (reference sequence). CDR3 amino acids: CASSQGRTSGTQETQYF.

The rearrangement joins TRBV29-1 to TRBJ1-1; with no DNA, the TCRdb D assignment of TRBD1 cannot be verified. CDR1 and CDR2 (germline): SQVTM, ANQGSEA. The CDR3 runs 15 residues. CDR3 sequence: CSVRILQGEDTEAFF.

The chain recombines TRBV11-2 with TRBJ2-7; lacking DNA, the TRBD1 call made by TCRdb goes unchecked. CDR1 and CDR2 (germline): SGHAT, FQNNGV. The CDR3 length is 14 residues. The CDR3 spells CASSLRTGAAEQYF.

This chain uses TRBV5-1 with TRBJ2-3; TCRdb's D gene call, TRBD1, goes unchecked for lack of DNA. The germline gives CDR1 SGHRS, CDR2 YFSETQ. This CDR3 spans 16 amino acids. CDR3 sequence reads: CASSPQLGGSADTQYF.

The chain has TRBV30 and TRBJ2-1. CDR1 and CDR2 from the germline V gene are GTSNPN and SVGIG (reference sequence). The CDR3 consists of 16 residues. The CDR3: CAWSSGEGSLGNEQFF.

The CDR3 sequence: CASRTTKASTDTQYF. V usage is TRBV6-1 and J usage is TRBJ2-3. This CDR3 spans 15 amino acids. CDR1 MNHNS and CDR2 SASEGT come from the germline V gene.

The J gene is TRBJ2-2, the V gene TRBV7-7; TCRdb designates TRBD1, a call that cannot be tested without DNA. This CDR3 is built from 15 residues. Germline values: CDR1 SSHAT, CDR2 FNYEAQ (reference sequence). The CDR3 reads CASSIGTGGTGELFF.

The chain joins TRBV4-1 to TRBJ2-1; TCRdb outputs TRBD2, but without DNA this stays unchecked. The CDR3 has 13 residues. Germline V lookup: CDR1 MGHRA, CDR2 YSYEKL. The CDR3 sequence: CASSQVVSGSRFF.

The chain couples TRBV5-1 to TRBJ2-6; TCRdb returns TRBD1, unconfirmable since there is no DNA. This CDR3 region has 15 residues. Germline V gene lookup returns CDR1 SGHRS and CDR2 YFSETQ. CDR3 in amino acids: CASMDSFSGANVLTF.

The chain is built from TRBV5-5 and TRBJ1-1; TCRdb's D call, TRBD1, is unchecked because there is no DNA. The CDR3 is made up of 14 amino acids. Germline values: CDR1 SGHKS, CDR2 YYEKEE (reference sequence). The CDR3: CASSLIGDNTEAFF.

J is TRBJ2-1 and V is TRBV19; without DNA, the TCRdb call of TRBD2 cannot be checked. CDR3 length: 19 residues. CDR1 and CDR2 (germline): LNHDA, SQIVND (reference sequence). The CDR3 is CASSIGRGFSGRGHNEQFF.

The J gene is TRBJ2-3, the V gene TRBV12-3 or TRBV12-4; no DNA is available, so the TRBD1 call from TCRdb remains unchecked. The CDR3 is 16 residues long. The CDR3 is CASSLWGSASTDTQYF.

This CDR3 is CASSYRGGTYEQYF. V usage is TRBV6-5 and J usage is TRBJ2-7. Germline assignment: CDR1 MNHEY and CDR2 SVGAGI. The CDR3 is made up of 14 amino acids.

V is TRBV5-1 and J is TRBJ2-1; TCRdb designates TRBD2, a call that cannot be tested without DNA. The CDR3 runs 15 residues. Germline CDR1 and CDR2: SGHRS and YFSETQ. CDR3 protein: CASSLVLAGGGEQFF.

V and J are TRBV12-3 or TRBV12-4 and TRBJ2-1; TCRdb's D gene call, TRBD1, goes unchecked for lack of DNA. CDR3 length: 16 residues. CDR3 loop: CASSLRGRGFYNEQFF.

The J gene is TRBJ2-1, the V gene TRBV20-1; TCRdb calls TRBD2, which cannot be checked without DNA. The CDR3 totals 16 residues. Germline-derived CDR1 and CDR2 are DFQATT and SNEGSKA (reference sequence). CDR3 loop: CSASILSSGREYEQFF.

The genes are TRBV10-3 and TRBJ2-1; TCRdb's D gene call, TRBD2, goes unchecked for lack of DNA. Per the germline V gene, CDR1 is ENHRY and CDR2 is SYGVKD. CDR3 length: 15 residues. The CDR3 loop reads CATRPRLSGYNEQFF.